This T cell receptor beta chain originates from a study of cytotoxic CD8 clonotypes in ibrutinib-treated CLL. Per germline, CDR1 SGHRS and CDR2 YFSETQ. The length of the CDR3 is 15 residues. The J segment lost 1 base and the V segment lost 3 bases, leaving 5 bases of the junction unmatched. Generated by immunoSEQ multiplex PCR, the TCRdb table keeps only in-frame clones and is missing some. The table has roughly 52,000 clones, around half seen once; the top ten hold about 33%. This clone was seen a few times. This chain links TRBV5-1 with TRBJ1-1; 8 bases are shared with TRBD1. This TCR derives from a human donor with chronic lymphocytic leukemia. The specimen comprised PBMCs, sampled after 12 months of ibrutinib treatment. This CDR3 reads CASSSGTGENTEAFF. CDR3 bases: TGCGCCAGCAGCTCCGGGACAGGAGAGAACACTGAAGCTTTCTTT.